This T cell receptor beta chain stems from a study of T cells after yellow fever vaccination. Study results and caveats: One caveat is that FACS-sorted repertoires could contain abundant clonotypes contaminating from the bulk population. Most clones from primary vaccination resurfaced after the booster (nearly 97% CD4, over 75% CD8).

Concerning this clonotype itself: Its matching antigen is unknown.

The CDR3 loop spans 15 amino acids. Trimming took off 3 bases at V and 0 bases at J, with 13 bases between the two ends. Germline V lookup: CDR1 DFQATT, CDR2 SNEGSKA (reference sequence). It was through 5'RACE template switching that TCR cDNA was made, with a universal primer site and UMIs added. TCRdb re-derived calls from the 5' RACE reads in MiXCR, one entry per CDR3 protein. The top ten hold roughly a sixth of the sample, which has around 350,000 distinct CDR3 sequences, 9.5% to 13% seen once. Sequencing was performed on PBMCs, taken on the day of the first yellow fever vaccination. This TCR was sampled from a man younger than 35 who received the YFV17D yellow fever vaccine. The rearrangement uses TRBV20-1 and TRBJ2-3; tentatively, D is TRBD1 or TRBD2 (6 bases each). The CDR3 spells CSARGGPASTDTQYF. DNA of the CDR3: TGCAGTGCTAGGGGGGGCCCGGCTAGCACAGATACGCAGTATTTT.